This T cell receptor (beta chain) was sequenced in a study of cytomegalovirus exposure and HLA in healthy donors. Whole-study context: Most genotyped donors, over 70% of about 360, had Caucasian-associated genetic ancestry.

Notes on this clone: Antigen specificity is unknown.

The study's findings and limits: Within a later analysis, the majority of CMV-associated TCR beta chains appeared HLA-restricted. A prior analysis recorded that most TCR beta V segments were productive about 87% or about 30% of the time. In vitro confirmation showed three CMV-associated chains to be CMV antigen specific.

Researchers ran the PCR with 60 Vbeta and 13 Jbeta primers. Assay used: immunoSEQ multiplex PCR; TCRdb lists only in-frame clones, some missing. Its table records fewer than 150,000 clones. CDR1 and CDR2 from the germline V gene are SEHNR and FQNEAQ (reference sequence). The CDR3 runs 15 residues. Unmatched junction bases numbered 5, after V lost 5 bases and J lost 5 bases. This TCR was recovered from a man between 18 and 35 years old in good health and CMV-seronegative. Specimen: PBMCs. This chain joins TRBV7-9 and TRBJ2-2, with TRBD2 identical over 10 bases. In DNA, the CDR3 is TGTGCCAGCAGCGTCATAGCGGGGGGAACCGGGGAGCTGTTTTTT. Protein sequence: CASSVIAGGTGELFF.